One sample yielded the 20 T cell receptor beta chains listed below, sequenced in a study of blood T cell repertoires in COVID-19. The data were produced by immunoSEQ multiplex PCR, yet TCRdb's version contains in-frame clones alone and is incomplete. The data hold more than 12,000 clones, with around nine tenths observed a single time. The sample consisted of peripheral blood. The receptors derive from a human donor in a cohort sampled during active COVID-19.

J is TRBJ2-7 and V is TRBV4-2, with 8 bases that match TRBD2. The length of the CDR3 is 13 residues. Looked up from germline, CDR1 is LGHNA and CDR2 is YNFKEQ. V gave up 3 bases and J gave up 2 bases; unmatched junction bases: 0. CDR3 loop: CASSHSGAYEQYF. DNA for the CDR3: TGTGCCAGCAGCCATAGCGGGGCCTACGAGCAGTACTTC.

The chain uses TRBV5-6 and TRBJ1-2; maybe TRBD1 (6 bases). Per germline, CDR1 SGHDT and CDR2 YYEEEE. This CDR3 has 13 amino acids. V was pared by 1 base and J by 8 bases, with 12 bases between. The CDR3 loop reads CASSLYKGTGYTF. The CDR3 nucleotides read TGTGCCAGCAGCTTGTACAAGGGGACAGGCTACACCTTC.

The chain joins TRBV10-3 to TRBJ2-2; 14 bases match TRBD2. The CDR3 consists of 17 residues. Germline CDR1 is ENHRY and CDR2 is SYGVKD. Trimming at V came to 0 bases and at J to 9 bases, leaving 6 bases not matched to a gene. The CDR3 loop is CAISESWGTSGSRELFF. Here the CDR3 DNA reads TGTGCCATCAGTGAGTCTTGGGGGACTAGCGGGAGTCGGGAGCTGTTTTTT.

V and J are TRBV27 and TRBJ1-3, with 7 nucleotides matching TRBD1. The CDR3 is 15 residues long. In germline, CDR1 is MNHEY, CDR2 SMNVEV (reference sequence). Trimming removed 3 bases from V and 3 bases from J; junction bases left unmatched: 5. The CDR3 region has the DNA TGTGCCAGCAGTTTGTTAGGGGACAGTGGAAACACCATATATTTT. Its protein is CASSLLGDSGNTIYF.

In its sample, this clone is medium-sized. V and J are TRBV9 and TRBJ1-2; 7 positions match TRBD1. The CDR3 runs 15 residues. CDR1 and CDR2 (germline): SGDLS, YYNGEE. Losses at the gene ends were 4 bases for V and 7 bases for J; bases not matched to a gene: 13. CDR3 loop: CASSSETGMVGGYTF. The CDR3 region has the DNA TGTGCCAGCAGCTCCGAGACAGGGATGGTAGGTGGCTACACCTTC.

The V and J genes are TRBV5-1 and TRBJ2-1; TRBD2 agrees at 7 bases. V lost 4 bases to trimming and J lost 0 bases; unmatched junction nucleotides: 13. CDR3 length: 18 residues. Looked up from germline, CDR1 is SGHRS and CDR2 is YFSETQ. CDR3 nucleotide sequence: TGCGCCAGCAGCCCCAGGGCTAGCGGACCCAGCTCCTACAATGAGCAGTTCTTC. Translation gives CASSPRASGPSSYNEQFF.

The rearrangement links TRBV28 to TRBJ1-1, with a possible D match to TRBD1 (5 bases). Germline V gene sequence: CDR1 MDHEN, CDR2 SYDVKM. Trimming removed 4 bases from V and 0 bases from J, with 12 bases in between. There are 15 residues in the CDR3. Here the CDR3 reads CASSSAGTLNTEAFF. The CDR3 DNA reads TGTGCCAGCAGTTCGGCAGGGACTTTGAACACTGAAGCTTTCTTT.

The chain has TRBV4-2 and TRBJ1-4; D is ambiguous. The CDR3 spans 13 residues. V lost 3 bases and J lost 8, with 10 bases in between. Germline CDR1 LGHNA, CDR2 YNFKEQ. CDR3 amino acids: CASSHPAGEKLFF. CDR3 coding DNA: TGTGCCAGCAGCCACCCCGCGGGGGAAAAACTGTTTTTT.

This clone came up a few times. The chain has TRBV24-1 and TRBJ2-2; the match to TRBD1 covers 9 bases. Trimming removed 7 bases from V and 10 bases from J; junction bases left unmatched: 12. The CDR3 is 15 residues long. Germline-derived CDR1 and CDR2 are KGHDR and SFDVKD. DNA for the CDR3: TGTGCCACCAGCCCCGGGGGACAGGGATTAGAGGAGCTGTTTTTT. Protein sequence: CATSPGGQGLEELFF.

This chain joins TRBV5-6 and TRBJ2-5; TRBD2 aligns across 10 bases. J gave up 2 bases and V 1 base, and 5 bases lay outside the gene matches. In germline, CDR1 is SGHDT, CDR2 YYEEEE. The CDR3 is 16 amino acids. In nucleotides, the CDR3 is TGTGCCAGCAGCTTGATGGCTAGCGGGGGTCAAGAGACCCAGTACTTC. Translated, it gives CASSLMASGGQETQYF.

This chain links TRBV27 with TRBJ1-5, with D possibly TRBD1 on 5 matching bases. Germline V gives CDR1 MNHEY, CDR2 SMNVEV (reference sequence). Trimming pared 1 base from V and 9 bases from J, leaving 13 bases between. The CDR3 covers 14 residues. CDR3 coding DNA: TGTGCCAGCAGTTTATGGGGAGGCCAGGGGCCCCAGCATTTT. Amino acids: CASSLWGGQGPQHF.

The chain carries TRBV12-3 or TRBV12-4 and TRBJ2-7; 7 bases agree with TRBD1. The CDR3 has 13 residues. Trimming removed 8 bases from V and 3 bases from J; junction bases left unmatched: 7. CDR3 in amino acids: CASLPPGGYEQYF. The DNA of the CDR3 is TGTGCCAGCCTCCCCCCAGGGGGCTACGAGCAGTACTTC.

CDR3 loop: CAISESNLGPHYEQYF. The CDR3 region has the DNA TGTGCCATCAGTGAGTCCAACTTGGGCCCACACTACGAGCAGTACTTC. The V call is TRBV10-3, the J call TRBJ2-7, with D hard to call. The V end lost 0 bases, the J end lost 3 bases, and 15 bases lay between the germline ends. The CDR3 consists of 16 residues. Germline CDR1 is ENHRY and CDR2 is SYGVKD.

The chain combines TRBV10-3 with TRBJ1-3, with 9 bases fitting TRBD1. Germline values: CDR1 ENHRY, CDR2 SYGVKD. There are 15 residues in the CDR3. With V trimmed by 6 bases and J by 4 bases, 7 bases remained unmatched. The CDR3 coding sequence is TGTGCCATCAGCCCCTGGACAGGGGTAGGAAACACCATATATTTT. It encodes CAISPWTGVGNTIYF.

V and J are TRBV20-1 and TRBJ2-7; D is undetermined. Germline CDR1 and CDR2: DFQATT and SNEGSKA (reference sequence). Trimming removed 6 bases from V and 0 bases from J, with 6 bases in between. This CDR3 comprises 11 residues. CDR3 loop: CSAYVSYEQYF. CDR3 nucleotide sequence: TGCAGTGCCTACGTCTCCTACGAGCAGTACTTC.

The V and J genes are TRBV2 and TRBJ2-7, with D perhaps TRBD1 (6 bases). CDR1 SNHLY and CDR2 FYNNEI come from the germline V gene. V dropped 6 bases and J dropped 0 bases, with 21 bases sitting between them. The CDR3 extends over 17 amino acids. The CDR3 coding sequence is TGTGCCAGCAGCGATACAACAGGGTTCCACCCCTCCTACGAGCAGTACTTC. The encoded protein is CASSDTTGFHPSYEQYF.

The rearrangement links TRBV2 to TRBJ2-5; 8 bases are a match to TRBD1. This CDR3 has 13 residues. Per the germline V gene, CDR1 is SNHLY and CDR2 is FYNNEI. V shed 6 bases and J 3 bases; nucleotides not matched to a gene: 3. CDR3 bases: TGTGCCAGCAGCAGGGGGCAGGAAGAGACCCAGTACTTC. Its protein is CASSRGQEETQYF.

This clone was picked up a small number of times. The chain recombines TRBV30 with TRBJ1-4, with 12 bases matching TRBD1. The trim removed 4 bases at V and 10 bases at J, leaving 19 bases unmatched. CDR1 is GTSNPN and CDR2 is SVGIG in the germline V gene (reference sequence). The CDR3 spans 18 residues. The CDR3 protein is CAWTPGTGGMSGPGKLFF. Here the CDR3 DNA reads TGTGCCTGGACCCCCGGGACAGGGGGCATGTCAGGTCCCGGAAAACTGTTTTTT. Filled out from reference TRBV30 and TRBJ1-4, the complete variable domain reads SQTIHQWPATLVQPVGSPLSLECTVEGTSNPNLYWYRQAAGRGLQLLFYSVGIGQISSEVPQNLSASRPQDRQFILSSKKLLLSDSGFYLCAWTPGTGGMSGPGKLFFGSGTQLSVL.

The V gene is TRBV20-1, the J gene TRBJ2-5; 10 bases align to TRBD2. The CDR3 runs 16 residues. CDR1 is DFQATT and CDR2 is SNEGSKA in the germline V gene (reference sequence). The trim removed 3 bases at V and 9 bases at J, leaving 16 bases unmatched. Here the CDR3 reads CSASGDLAGGGEAQYF. The DNA of the CDR3 is TGCAGTGCTAGTGGGGATTTAGCGGGGGGTGGCGAGGCCCAGTACTTC.

The chain uses TRBV5-1 and TRBJ1-1; TRBD1 agrees at 8 bases. V shed 4 bases and J 5 bases; nucleotides not matched to a gene: 13. CDR3 length equals 16 residues. The germline V gene encodes CDR1 SGHRS and CDR2 YFSETQ. CDR3 sequence reads: CASSGTTGVKKTEAFF. The DNA of the CDR3 is TGCGCCAGCAGCGGAACGACAGGGGTCAAGAAAACTGAAGCTTTCTTT. The full variable domain, completed using reference TRBV5-1 and TRBJ1-1, is KAGVTQTPRYLIKTRGQQVTLSCSPISGHRSVSWYQQTPGQGLQFLFEYFSETQRNKGNFPGRFSGRQFSNSRSEMNVSTLELGDSALYLCASSGTTGVKKTEAFFGQGTRLTVV.